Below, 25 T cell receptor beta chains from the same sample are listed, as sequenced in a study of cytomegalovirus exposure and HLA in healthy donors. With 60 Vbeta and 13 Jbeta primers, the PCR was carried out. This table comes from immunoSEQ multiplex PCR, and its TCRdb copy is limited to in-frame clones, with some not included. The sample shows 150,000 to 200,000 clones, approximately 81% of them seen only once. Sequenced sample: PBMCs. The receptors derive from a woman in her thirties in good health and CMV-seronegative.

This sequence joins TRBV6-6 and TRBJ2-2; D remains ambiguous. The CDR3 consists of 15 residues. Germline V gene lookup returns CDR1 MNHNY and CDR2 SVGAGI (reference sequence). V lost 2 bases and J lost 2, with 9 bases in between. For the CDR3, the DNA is TGTGCCAGCAGTTACCAACCTACTAACACCGGGGAGCTGTTTTTT. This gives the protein CASSYQPTNTGELFF.

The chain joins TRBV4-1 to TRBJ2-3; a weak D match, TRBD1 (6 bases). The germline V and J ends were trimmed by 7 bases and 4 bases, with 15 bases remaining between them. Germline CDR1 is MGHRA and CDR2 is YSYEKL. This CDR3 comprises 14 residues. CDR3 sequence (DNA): TGCGCCAGCACTGGTCAGGGGAGCGCAGATACGCAGTATTTT. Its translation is CASTGQGSADTQYF.

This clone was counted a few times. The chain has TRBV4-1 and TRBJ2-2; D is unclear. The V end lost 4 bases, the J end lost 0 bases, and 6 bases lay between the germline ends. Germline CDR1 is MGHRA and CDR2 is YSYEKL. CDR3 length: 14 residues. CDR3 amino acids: CASSRQTNTGELFF. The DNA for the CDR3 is TGCGCCAGCAGCCGTCAGACGAACACCGGGGAGCTGTTTTTT.

The CDR3 loop is CASSLGAGERKVYYEQYF. Here the CDR3 DNA reads TGCGCCAGCAGCTTGGGAGCGGGAGAAAGGAAAGTTTACTACGAGCAGTACTTC. The gene calls are TRBV5-1 and TRBJ2-7; 8 bases are shared with TRBD2. The germline CDR1 and CDR2 sequences are SGHRS and YFSETQ. The CDR3 has 18 amino acids. Germline trimming cut 0 bases from V and 3 bases from J; bases unmatched to any gene: 14.

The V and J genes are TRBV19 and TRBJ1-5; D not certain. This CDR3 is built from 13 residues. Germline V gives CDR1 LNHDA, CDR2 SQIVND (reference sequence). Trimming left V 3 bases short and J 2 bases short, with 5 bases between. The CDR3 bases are TGTGCCAGTAGTATGCGTGGCAATCAGCCCCAGCATTTT. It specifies CASSMRGNQPQHF.

The CDR3 DNA reads as TGTGCCAGCAGTTACTCGATTGGGGGCAACTATGGCTACACCTTC. Encoded protein: CASSYSIGGNYGYTF. V and J are TRBV6-5 and TRBJ1-2; D is perhaps TRBD1 (6 bases). This CDR3 is built from 15 residues. Germline lookup yields CDR1 MNHEY and CDR2 SVGAGI. The V gene lost 0 bases and the J gene lost 2 bases, with 10 bases spanning the gap.

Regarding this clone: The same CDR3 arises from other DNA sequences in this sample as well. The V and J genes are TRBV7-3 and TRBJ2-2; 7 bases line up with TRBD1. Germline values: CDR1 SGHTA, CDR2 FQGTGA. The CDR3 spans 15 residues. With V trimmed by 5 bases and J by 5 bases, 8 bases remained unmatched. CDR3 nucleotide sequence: TGTGCCAGCAGCCTTACAGGGGAAGATACCGGGGAGCTGTTTTTT. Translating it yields CASSLTGEDTGELFF. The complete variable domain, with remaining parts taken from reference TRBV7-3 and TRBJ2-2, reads GAGVSQTPSNKVTEKGKYVELRCDPISGHTALYWYRQSLGQGPEFLIYFQGTGAADDSGLPNDRFFAVRPEGSVSTLKIQRTERGDSAVYLCASSLTGEDTGELFFGEGSRLTVL.

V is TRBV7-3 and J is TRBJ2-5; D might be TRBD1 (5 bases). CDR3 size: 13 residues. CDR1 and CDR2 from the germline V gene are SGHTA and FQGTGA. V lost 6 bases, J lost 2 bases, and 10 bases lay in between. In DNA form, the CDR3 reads TGTGCCAGCAGTCAGGGATCTCAAGAGACCCAGTACTTC. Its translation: CASSQGSQETQYF.

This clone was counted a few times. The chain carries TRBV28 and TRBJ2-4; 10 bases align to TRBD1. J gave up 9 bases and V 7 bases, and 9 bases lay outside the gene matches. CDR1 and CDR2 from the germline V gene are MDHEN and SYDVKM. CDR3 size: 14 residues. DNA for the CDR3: TGTGCCAGCACCCAGGACAGGGGGGTTGGCATTCAGTACTTC. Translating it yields CASTQDRGVGIQYF.

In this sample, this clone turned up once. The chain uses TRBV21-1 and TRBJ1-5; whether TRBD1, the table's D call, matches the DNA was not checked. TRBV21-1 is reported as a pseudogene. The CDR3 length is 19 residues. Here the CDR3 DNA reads TGTGCCAGCAGGAGAATCAGGTTATCCCCCAGATATAGCAATCAGCCCCAGCATTTT. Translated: CASRRIRLSPRYSNQPQHF.

DNA for the CDR3: TGTGCCAGCAGCCTGACCAGGGGGACGGGCACCGGGGAGCTGTTTTTT. It specifies CASSLTRGTGTGELFF. The chain carries TRBV7-9 and TRBJ2-2; 7 nucleotides match TRBD1. This CDR3 is built from 16 residues. Trimming took 5 bases from V and 4 from J; bases not matched to a gene: 10. The germline gives CDR1 SEHNR, CDR2 FQNEAQ (reference sequence).

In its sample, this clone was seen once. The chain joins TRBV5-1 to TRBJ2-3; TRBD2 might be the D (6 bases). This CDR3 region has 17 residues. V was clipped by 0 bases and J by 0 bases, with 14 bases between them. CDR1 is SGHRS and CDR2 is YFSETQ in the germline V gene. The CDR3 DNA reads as TGCGCCAGCAGCTTGGTTGGGGATGGGACTAGCACAGATACGCAGTATTTT. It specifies CASSLVGDGTSTDTQYF.

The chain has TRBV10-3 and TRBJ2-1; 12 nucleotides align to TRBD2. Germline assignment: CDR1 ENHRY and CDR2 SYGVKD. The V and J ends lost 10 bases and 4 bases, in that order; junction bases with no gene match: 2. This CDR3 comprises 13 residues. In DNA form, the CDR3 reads TGTGCCACTAGCGGGGGGGAGTACAATGAGCAGTTCTTC. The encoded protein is CATSGGEYNEQFF.

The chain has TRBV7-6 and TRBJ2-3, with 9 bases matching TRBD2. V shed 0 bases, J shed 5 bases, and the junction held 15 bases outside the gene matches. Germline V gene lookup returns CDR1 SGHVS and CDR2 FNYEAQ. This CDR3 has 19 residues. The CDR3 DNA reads TGTGCCAGCAGCTTAGCGCCAATTCACGGCGGGAGGGCCATAGATACGCAGTATTTT. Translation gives CASSLAPIHGGRAIDTQYF.

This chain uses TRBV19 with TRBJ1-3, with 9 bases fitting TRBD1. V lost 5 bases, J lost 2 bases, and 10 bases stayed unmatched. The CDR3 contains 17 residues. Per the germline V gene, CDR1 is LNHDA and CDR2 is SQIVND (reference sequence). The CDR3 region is CASSLEGTGSAGNTIYF. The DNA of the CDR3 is TGTGCCAGTAGTCTGGAAGGGACAGGGTCGGCTGGAAACACCATATATTTT.

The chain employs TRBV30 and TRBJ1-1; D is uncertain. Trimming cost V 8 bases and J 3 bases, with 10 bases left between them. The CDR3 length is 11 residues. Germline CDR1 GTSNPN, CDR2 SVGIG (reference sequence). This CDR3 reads CAGRVHTEAFF. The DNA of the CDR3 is TGTGCCGGCCGGGTACACACTGAAGCTTTCTTT.

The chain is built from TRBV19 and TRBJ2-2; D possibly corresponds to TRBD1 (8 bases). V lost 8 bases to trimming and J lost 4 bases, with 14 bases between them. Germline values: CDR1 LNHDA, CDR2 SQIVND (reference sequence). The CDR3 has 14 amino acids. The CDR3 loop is CASGTGGSTGELFF. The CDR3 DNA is TGTGCCAGTGGGACAGGCGGGAGCACCGGGGAGCTGTTTTTT.

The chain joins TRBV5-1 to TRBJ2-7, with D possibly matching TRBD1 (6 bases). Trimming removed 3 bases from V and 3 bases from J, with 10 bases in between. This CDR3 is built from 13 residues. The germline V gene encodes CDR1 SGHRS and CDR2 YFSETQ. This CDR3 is CASSSGVDYEQYF. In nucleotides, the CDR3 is TGCGCCAGCAGCTCAGGGGTGGACTACGAGCAGTACTTC.

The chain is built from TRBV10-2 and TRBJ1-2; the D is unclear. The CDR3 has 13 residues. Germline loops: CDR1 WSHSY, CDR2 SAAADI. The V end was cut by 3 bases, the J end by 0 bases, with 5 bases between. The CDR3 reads CASSDRPNYGYTF. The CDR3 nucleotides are TGCGCCAGCAGTGACAGGCCTAACTATGGCTACACCTTC.

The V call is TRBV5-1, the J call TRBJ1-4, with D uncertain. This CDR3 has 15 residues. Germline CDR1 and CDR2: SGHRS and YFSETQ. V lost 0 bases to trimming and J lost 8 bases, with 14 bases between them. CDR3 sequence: CASSLGDLEGEKLFF. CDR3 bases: TGCGCCAGCAGCTTGGGAGACTTGGAGGGCGAAAAACTGTTTTTT.

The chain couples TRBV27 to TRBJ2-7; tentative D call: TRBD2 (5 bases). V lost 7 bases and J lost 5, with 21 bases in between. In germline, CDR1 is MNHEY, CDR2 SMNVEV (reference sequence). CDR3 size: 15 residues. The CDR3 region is CASKGAGLASDEQYF. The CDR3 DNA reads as TGTGCCAGCAAGGGAGCTGGTCTAGCTTCCGACGAGCAGTACTTC.

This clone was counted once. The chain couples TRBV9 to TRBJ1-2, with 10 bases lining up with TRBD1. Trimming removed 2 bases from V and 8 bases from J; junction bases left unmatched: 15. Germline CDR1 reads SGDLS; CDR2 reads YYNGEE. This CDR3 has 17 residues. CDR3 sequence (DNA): TGTGCCAGCAGCGTTCATAACACATCGGGACAGGGGAACGGCTACACCTTC. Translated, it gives CASSVHNTSGQGNGYTF.

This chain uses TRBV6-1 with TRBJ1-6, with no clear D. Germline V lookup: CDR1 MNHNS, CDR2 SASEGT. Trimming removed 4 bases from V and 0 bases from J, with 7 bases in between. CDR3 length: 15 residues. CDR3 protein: CASSVLSSYNSPLHF. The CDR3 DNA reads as TGTGCCAGCAGTGTTCTTAGCTCCTATAATTCACCCCTCCACTTT.

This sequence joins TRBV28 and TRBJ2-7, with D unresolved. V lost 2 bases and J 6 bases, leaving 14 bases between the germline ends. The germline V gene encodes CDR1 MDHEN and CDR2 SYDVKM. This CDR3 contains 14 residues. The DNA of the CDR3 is TGTGCCAGCAGTTTAACACACGGCGGATCCGAGCAGTACTTC. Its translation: CASSLTHGGSEQYF.

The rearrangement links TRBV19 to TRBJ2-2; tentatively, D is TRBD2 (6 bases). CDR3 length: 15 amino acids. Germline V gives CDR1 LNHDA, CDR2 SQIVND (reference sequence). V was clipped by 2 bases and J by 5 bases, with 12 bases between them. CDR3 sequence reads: CASSIRGSMTGELFF. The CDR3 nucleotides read TGTGCCAGTAGTATACGGGGGTCCATGACCGGGGAGCTGTTTTTT. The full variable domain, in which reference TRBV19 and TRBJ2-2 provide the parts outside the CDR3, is DGGITQSPKYLFRKEGQNVTLSCEQNLNHDAMYWYRQDPGQGLRLIYYSQIVNDFQKGDIAEGYSVSREKKESFPLTVTSAQKNPTAFYLCASSIRGSMTGELFFGEGSRLTVL.